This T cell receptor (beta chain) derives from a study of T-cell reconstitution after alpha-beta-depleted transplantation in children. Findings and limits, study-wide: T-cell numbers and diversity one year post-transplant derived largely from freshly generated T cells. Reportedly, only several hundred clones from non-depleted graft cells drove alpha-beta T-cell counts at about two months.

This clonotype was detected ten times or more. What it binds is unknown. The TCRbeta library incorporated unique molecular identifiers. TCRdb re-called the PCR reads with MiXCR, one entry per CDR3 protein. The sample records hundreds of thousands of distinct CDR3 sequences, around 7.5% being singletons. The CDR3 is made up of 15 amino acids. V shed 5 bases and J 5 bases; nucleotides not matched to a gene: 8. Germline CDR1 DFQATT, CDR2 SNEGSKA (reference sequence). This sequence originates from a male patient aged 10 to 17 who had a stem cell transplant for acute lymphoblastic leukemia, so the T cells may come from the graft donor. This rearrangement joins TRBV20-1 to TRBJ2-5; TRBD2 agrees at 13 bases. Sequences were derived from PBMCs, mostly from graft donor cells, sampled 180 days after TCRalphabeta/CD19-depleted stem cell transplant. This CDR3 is CSAELAGGPGETQYF. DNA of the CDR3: TGCAGTGCTGAACTAGCGGGGGGGCCCGGGGAGACCCAGTACTTC.